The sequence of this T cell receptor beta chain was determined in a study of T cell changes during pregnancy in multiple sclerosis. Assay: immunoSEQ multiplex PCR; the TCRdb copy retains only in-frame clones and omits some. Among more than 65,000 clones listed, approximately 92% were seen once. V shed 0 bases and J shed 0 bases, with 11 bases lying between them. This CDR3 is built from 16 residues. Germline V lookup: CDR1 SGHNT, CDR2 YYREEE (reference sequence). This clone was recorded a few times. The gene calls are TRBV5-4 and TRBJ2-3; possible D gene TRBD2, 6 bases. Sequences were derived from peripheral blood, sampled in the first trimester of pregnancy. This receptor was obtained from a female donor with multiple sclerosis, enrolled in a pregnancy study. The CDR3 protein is CASSLVSSGSTDTQYF. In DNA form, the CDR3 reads TGTGCCAGCAGCTTGGTATCGAGCGGGAGCACAGATACGCAGTATTTT.